Below, 13 T cell receptor beta chains from the same sample are listed, as sequenced in a study of cytomegalovirus exposure and HLA in healthy donors. The data were produced by immunoSEQ multiplex PCR, yet TCRdb's version contains in-frame clones alone and is incomplete. Among 150,000 to 200,000 clones, over 80% were seen once, and the ten largest hold 2% to 2.5%. The sequenced sample was PBMCs. The receptors were gathered from a man aged 30 to 45 in good health and CMV-seropositive.

V usage is TRBV5-1 and J usage is TRBJ2-5, with 11 bases that match TRBD1. The CDR3 consists of 16 residues. Germline V gives CDR1 SGHRS, CDR2 YFSETQ. Losses at the gene ends were 3 bases for V and 5 bases for J; bases not matched to a gene: 9. The CDR3 loop reads CASSYRGQGAGETQYF. The CDR3 DNA reads as TGCGCCAGCAGCTACCGAGGACAGGGGGCAGGGGAGACCCAGTACTTC.

The chain combines TRBV15 with TRBJ1-5; 11 positions agree with TRBD1. V lost 5 bases to trimming and J lost 1 base; unmatched junction nucleotides: 10. The germline V gene has CDR1 LNHNV and CDR2 YYDKDF (reference sequence). The CDR3 contains 18 residues. The CDR3 sequence: CATSFGTGGRYSNQPQHF. The CDR3 coding sequence is TGTGCCACCAGCTTCGGGACAGGGGGACGTTACAGCAATCAGCCCCAGCATTTT.

This clone has a handful of counts. J is TRBJ2-7 and V is TRBV4-1, with 7 bases matching TRBD1. V was clipped by 2 bases and J by 1 base; unmatched bases: 11. This CDR3 has 17 amino acids. The germline V gene encodes CDR1 MGHRA and CDR2 YSYEKL. CDR3 sequence: CASSQTTGTVQSYEQYF. The CDR3 DNA reads as TGCGCCAGCAGCCAAACTACCGGGACAGTACAGTCCTACGAGCAGTACTTC.

This chain connects TRBV11-2 to TRBJ2-5, with 12 bases fitting TRBD2. The CDR3 spans 16 residues. Germline V gene sequence: CDR1 SGHAT, CDR2 FQNNGV. The trim removed 2 bases at V and 5 bases at J, leaving 6 bases unmatched. The CDR3 sequence: CASSLTSGGIGETQYF. In nucleotides, the CDR3 is TGTGCCAGCAGCTTAACTAGCGGGGGGATAGGGGAGACCCAGTACTTC.

The gene calls are TRBV18 and TRBJ2-5, with 7 nucleotides matching TRBD2. There are 16 residues in the CDR3. Germline loops: CDR1 KGHSH, CDR2 LQKENI. V trimming: 2 bases; J trimming: 2 bases; junction bases outside the gene matches: 8. CDR3 DNA sequence: TGTGCCAGCTCACCAGGGCGGGGGTCAACTCAAGAGACCCAGTACTTC. It specifies CASSPGRGSTQETQYF. The entire variable domain, with the rest obtained from reference TRBV18 and TRBJ2-5, is as follows: NAGVMQNPRHLVRRRGQEARLRCSPMKGHSHVYWYRQLPEEGLKFMVYLQKENIIDESGMPKERFSAEFPKEGPSILRIQQVVRGDSAAYFCASSPGRGSTQETQYFGPGTRLLVL.

The V call is TRBV2, the J call TRBJ2-7; 9 positions match TRBD1. The junction had 3 bases not matched to a gene; V was cut back by 3 bases and J by 3 bases. Germline values: CDR1 SNHLY, CDR2 FYNNEI. The CDR3 loop spans 14 amino acids. The CDR3 DNA reads TGTGCCAGCAGTGAGGGGACAGGGATCTACGAGCAGTACTTC. Protein product: CASSEGTGIYEQYF.

This chain uses TRBV30 with TRBJ2-5; 10 bases line up with TRBD2. Trimming took 7 bases from V and 5 from J; bases not matched to a gene: 13. CDR3 length: 15 residues. Germline CDR1 is GTSNPN and CDR2 is SVGIG (reference sequence). The CDR3 here is CAFQTSGGVPETQYF. CDR3 bases: TGTGCCTTCCAAACGAGCGGGGGGGTCCCTGAGACCCAGTACTTC.

The CDR3 bases are TGTGCCAGCATTTCTCGGACAGTAACGAACACTGAAGCTTTCTTT. It specifies CASISRTVTNTEAFF. The chain has TRBV6-6 and TRBJ1-1, with D maybe TRBD1 (6 bases). The CDR3 is 15 amino acids. The V end was cut by 7 bases, the J end by 1 base, with 16 bases between. Germline CDR1 MNHNY, CDR2 SVGAGI (reference sequence).

This sequence joins TRBV14 and TRBJ2-3, with D possibly matching TRBD1 (6 bases). The CDR3 is made up of 17 amino acids. The V and J ends lost 0 bases and 0 bases respectively, with 13 bases between them. Germline loops: CDR1 SGHDN, CDR2 FVKESK. This CDR3 reads CASSQDTGPLSTDTQYF. The CDR3 bases are TGTGCCAGCAGCCAAGATACAGGGCCCCTCAGCACAGATACGCAGTATTTT.

This rearrangement joins TRBV14 to TRBJ2-3; 8 bases are shared with TRBD1. V shed 4 bases, J shed 2 bases, and the junction held 5 bases outside the gene matches. Germline assignment: CDR1 SGHDN and CDR2 FVKESK. The length of the CDR3 is 15 residues. The CDR3 spells CASSRQGYFTDTQYF. The CDR3 bases are TGTGCCAGCAGCCGACAGGGGTACTTCACAGATACGCAGTATTTT.

This clone was picked up one time. V is TRBV19 and J is TRBJ2-7; D gene ambiguous. The CDR3 runs to 13 residues. Germline CDR1 is LNHDA and CDR2 is SQIVND (reference sequence). Trimming stripped 2 bases from V and 2 bases from J, with 7 bases between. The CDR3 is CASSIRGPYEQYF. In nucleotides, the CDR3 is TGTGCCAGTAGTATAAGAGGCCCCTACGAGCAGTACTTC.

The chain recombines TRBV2 with TRBJ2-5; 7 bases fit TRBD1. Germline V gene data show CDR1 as SNHLY and CDR2 as FYNNEI. V was pared by 4 bases and J by 5 bases, with 1 base of the junction left unmatched. The CDR3 totals 12 residues. The CDR3 DNA reads TGTGCCAGCAGTGCACAGGGGGAGACCCAGTACTTC. Protein product: CASSAQGETQYF.

This clone has only a few counts. The gene calls are TRBV5-1 and TRBJ1-1, with 7 positions matching TRBD1. V was pared by 5 bases and J by 1 base, with 5 bases of the junction left unmatched. The CDR3 runs 14 residues. CDR1 and CDR2 from the germline V gene are SGHRS and YFSETQ. The CDR3 DNA is TGCGCCAGCAGTAAACAGGGGAGGAACACTGAAGCTTTCTTT. Translated, it gives CASSKQGRNTEAFF.